Listed here are 23 T cell receptor beta chains from one sample, sequenced in a study of shared clonotypes between healthy human individuals. Clones were read by immunoSEQ multiplex PCR, and TCRdb kept only the in-frame ones, dropping some. The table has approximately 320,000 clones, roughly 87% seen once. The sequenced sample was memory CD8+ T cells sorted from blood. Subset here: CD45RO+ cells pooled with CCR7-negative TemRA cells. These receptors all come from a man between 18 and 29 years old in good health.

In this sample, this clone turned up a few times. The J gene is TRBJ1-1, the V gene TRBV10-1, with D uncertain. This CDR3 region has 13 residues. CDR1 WNHNN and CDR2 SYGVQD come from the germline V gene (reference sequence). The ends were cut back, 5 bases at V and 8 bases at J, with 15 bases in the middle. CDR3: CASSLDGLSEAFF. The DNA for the CDR3 is TGCGCCAGCAGTCTCGACGGATTATCCGAAGCTTTCTTT.

The table lists this clone with a count of one. This sequence joins TRBV18 and TRBJ2-1, with 7 positions matching TRBD2. The J segment lost 1 base and the V segment lost 5 bases, leaving 11 bases of the junction unmatched. The CDR3 is made up of 17 amino acids. Germline V gene data show CDR1 as KGHSH and CDR2 as LQKENI. This CDR3 is CASSSLRLAASYNEQFF. In nucleotides, the CDR3 is TGTGCCAGCTCATCCCTGCGGCTAGCGGCTTCCTACAATGAGCAGTTCTTC.

This sequence joins TRBV7-9 and TRBJ2-5; 11 bases are shared with TRBD2. V gave up 3 bases and J gave up 2 bases; unmatched junction bases: 5. In germline, CDR1 is SEHNR, CDR2 FQNEAQ (reference sequence). The CDR3 runs 16 residues. The CDR3 protein is CASSFGLAGLQETQYF. For the CDR3, the DNA is TGTGCCAGCAGCTTCGGACTAGCGGGTCTGCAAGAGACCCAGTACTTC.

For this clone: This sample also contains other DNA sequences that code for the same CDR3. The chain links TRBV11-2 to TRBJ1-6; D is ambiguous. The CDR3 loop spans 15 amino acids. Trimming shortened V by 1 base and J by 0 bases, and 4 bases separated the two germline ends. The V gene's germline CDR1 is SGHAT and CDR2 FQNNGV. CDR3 DNA sequence: TGTGCCAGCAGCTTAGGGACCTCCTATAATTCACCCCTCCACTTT. As protein: CASSLGTSYNSPLHF. Full variable domain (rest looked up from reference TRBV11-2 and TRBJ1-6): EAGVAQSPRYKIIEKRQSVAFWCNPISGHATLYWYQQILGQGPKLLIQFQNNGVVDDSQLPKDRFSAERLKGVDSTLKIQPAKLEDSAVYLCASSLGTSYNSPLHFGNGTRLTVT.

The chain employs TRBV6-4 and TRBJ2-2; TRBD1 matches at 10 bases. With 5 bases clipped from V and 4 bases from J, the junction kept 16 bases outside the gene matches. The germline V gene has CDR1 MRHNA and CDR2 SNTAGT. The CDR3 contains 19 residues. The CDR3 DNA reads as TGTGCCAGCAGTCCAAACCCGACAGGGGGCCTCTTTTTCACCGGGGAGCTGTTTTTT. This codes for CASSPNPTGGLFFTGELFF.

V gene TRBV6-5 combines with J gene TRBJ2-7, with D perhaps matching TRBD1 (5 bases). Trimming pared 6 bases from V and 0 bases from J, leaving 12 bases between. Germline values: CDR1 MNHEY, CDR2 SVGAGI. CDR3 length equals 14 residues. In DNA, the CDR3 is TGTGCCAGCAGCAAACAGGAAAGCTCCTACGAGCAGTACTTC. Translating gives CASSKQESSYEQYF.

The J gene is TRBJ1-5, the V gene TRBV28; tentative D call: TRBD1 (5 bases). The CDR3 is 14 residues long. Germline loops: CDR1 MDHEN, CDR2 SYDVKM. Trimming removed 2 bases at V and 5 bases at J, with 10 bases between. The CDR3 region is CASSLAQGDQPQHF. As DNA, the CDR3 is TGTGCCAGCAGTTTAGCCCAGGGAGATCAGCCCCAGCATTTT.

The V and J genes are TRBV6-5 and TRBJ1-1; 9 bases agree with TRBD1. Trimming removed 6 bases from V and 4 bases from J; junction bases left unmatched: 9. The CDR3 is 15 residues long. Germline V CDR1 and CDR2: MNHEY, SVGAGI. This CDR3 is CASSTGTGSGTEAFF. The DNA for the CDR3 is TGTGCCAGCAGCACCGGGACAGGGTCGGGCACTGAAGCTTTCTTT.

The rearrangement links TRBV12-5 to TRBJ2-5; D remains ambiguous. V lost 4 bases, J lost 12 bases, and 18 bases lay in between. CDR3 size: 13 residues. Germline CDR1 and CDR2: LGHNT and FRNRAP. The CDR3 protein is CASGSSLDPPKYF. The CDR3 DNA is TGTGCTAGTGGTTCATCCTTAGACCCCCCGAAGTACTTC.

The genes are TRBV9 and TRBJ2-3; 10 bases map to TRBD2. V gave up 3 bases and J gave up 1 base; unmatched junction bases: 2. Germline V gene sequence: CDR1 SGDLS, CDR2 YYNGEE. The CDR3 sequence is 15 residues long. The DNA for the CDR3 is TGTGCCAGCAGCGCCCTAGCGGGAGGCACAGATACGCAGTATTTT. Translated: CASSALAGGTDTQYF.

The rearrangement joins TRBV6-5 to TRBJ1-6, with a possible D match to TRBD1 (5 bases). From germline, CDR1 is MNHEY and CDR2 SVGAGI. The ends were cut back, 2 bases at V and 14 bases at J, with 13 bases in the middle. This CDR3 contains 13 residues. In DNA, the CDR3 is TGTGCCAGCAGTTACGGCATAGGGGTGTCCCTCCACTTT. Protein: CASSYGIGVSLHF.

With regard to this clone: Compared with germline, one end of the junction differs, possibly owing to a read error. The chain combines TRBV9 with TRBJ2-7, with D possibly being TRBD1 (5 bases). The CDR3 covers 13 residues. The germline V gene has CDR1 SGDLS and CDR2 YYNGEE. This CDR3 is CASSPGWPYEQYF. The CDR3 DNA follows: TGCGCCAGCAGCCCAGGGTGGCCCTACGAGCAGTACTTC.

This clone has a single count. The J gene is TRBJ1-3, the V gene TRBV7-9; D perhaps matches TRBD1 (5 bases). V gave up 2 bases and J gave up 0 bases, with 8 bases separating them. Per germline, CDR1 SEHNR and CDR2 FQNEAQ (reference sequence). This CDR3 contains 15 residues. The CDR3 sequence is CASSLSGSSGNTIYF. The CDR3 DNA follows: TGTGCCAGCAGCTTATCAGGGAGCTCTGGAAACACCATATATTTT.

The chain recombines TRBV7-2 with TRBJ2-7, with 7 bases fitting TRBD1. The germline V gene encodes CDR1 SGHTA and CDR2 FQGNSA. CDR3 length: 14 residues. Losses at the gene ends were 1 base for V and 5 bases for J; bases not matched to a gene: 5. CDR3 loop: CASSLGQGLHEQYF. Written as DNA, the CDR3 is TGTGCCAGCAGCTTAGGACAGGGTCTCCACGAGCAGTACTTC. The full variable domain, completed using reference TRBV7-2 and TRBJ2-7, is GAGVSQSPSNKVTEKGKDVELRCDPISGHTALYWYRQSLGQGLEFLIYFQGNSAPDKSGLPSDRFSAERTGGSVSTLTIQRTQQEDSAVYLCASSLGQGLHEQYFGPGTRLTVT.

In the case of this clone: The sample holds other DNA sequences that translate to the same CDR3. This chain connects TRBV6-1 to TRBJ2-7, with D possibly TRBD2 on 6 matching bases. CDR1 and CDR2 from the germline V gene are MNHNS and SASEGT. V shed 4 bases and J shed 0 bases, with 10 bases lying between them. The CDR3 extends over 14 amino acids. DNA of the CDR3: TGTGCCAGCAGTGGTCGGGGGAGCTCCTACGAGCAGTACTTC. It translates to CASSGRGSSYEQYF.

This rearrangement joins TRBV29-1 to TRBJ2-1; 9 bases map to TRBD1. The CDR3 runs 16 residues. V lost 3 bases to trimming and J lost 4 bases; unmatched junction nucleotides: 10. The germline gives CDR1 SQVTM, CDR2 ANQGSEA. CDR3: CSVDAPGQGLYNEQFF. For the CDR3, the DNA is TGCAGCGTTGACGCCCCGGGACAGGGTTTATACAATGAGCAGTTCTTC.

This clone showed up just once. The V call is TRBV6-6, the J call TRBJ2-1, with 12 bases that match TRBD2. Germline lookup yields CDR1 MNHNY and CDR2 SVGAGI (reference sequence). Trimming cost V 5 bases and J 9 bases; bases outside gene matches: 5. The CDR3 extends over 14 amino acids. For the CDR3, the DNA is TGTGCCAGCAGTCTAGCGGGAGGGCCGAGTGAGCAGTTCTTC. Residues: CASSLAGGPSEQFF.

This CDR3 reads CASSLPATGREMNTEAFF. DNA of the CDR3: TGTGCCAGCAGCTTACCTGCAACAGGGAGGGAGATGAACACTGAAGCTTTCTTT. The rearrangement uses TRBV7-6 and TRBJ1-1, with a possible D match to TRBD1 (6 bases). Germline assignment: CDR1 SGHVS and CDR2 FNYEAQ. The CDR3 loop spans 18 amino acids. Trimming left V 2 bases short and J 0 bases short, with 19 bases between.

Regarding this clone: A read error is possible here, since a much larger clone lies one base away. The CDR3 DNA follows: TGTGCCAGCAGCTTTGGCACTGAAGCTTTCTTT. This encodes CASSFGTEAFF. The chain joins TRBV5-4 to TRBJ1-1; D not resolved. V was cut by 2 bases and J by 4 bases, with 3 bases left in between. Germline CDR1 is SGHNT and CDR2 is YYREEE (reference sequence). This CDR3 is built from 11 residues.

The chain uses TRBV2 and TRBJ1-5; 7 bases map to TRBD1. This CDR3 comprises 18 residues. The germline gives CDR1 SNHLY, CDR2 FYNNEI. After removal of 1 base from V and 0 bases from J, the junction contained 9 bases not matched to a gene. CDR3 protein: CASSEGQGITYSNQPQHF. CDR3 in DNA: TGTGCCAGCAGTGAAGGACAGGGAATAACTTATAGCAATCAGCCCCAGCATTTT.

The gene calls are TRBV6-1 and TRBJ1-6, with 10 positions matching TRBD1. The V and J ends lost 11 bases and 8 bases, in that order; junction bases with no gene match: 6. The CDR3 runs 13 residues. Germline V lookup: CDR1 MNHNS, CDR2 SASEGT. The DNA of the CDR3 is TGTGCCGCGAGACAGGGGGCGGATTCACCCCTCCACTTT. Translation: CAARQGADSPLHF.

This chain connects TRBV4-1 to TRBJ2-7; tentatively, D is TRBD1 or TRBD2 (5 bases each). V was trimmed by 4 bases and J by 3 bases, leaving 10 bases between them. This CDR3 contains 13 residues. Germline lookup yields CDR1 MGHRA and CDR2 YSYEKL. The CDR3, as DNA: TGCGCCAGCAGCCTTGGGACCAACTACGAGCAGTACTTC. Its protein product is CASSLGTNYEQYF.

Concerning this clone: An end of the junction does not agree with germline; a read error may underlie this. The chain joins TRBV6-5 to TRBJ1-1; 7 bases map to TRBD1. The CDR3 has 11 residues. Germline V gene data show CDR1 as MNHEY and CDR2 as SVGAGI. As DNA, the CDR3 is TGTGCCAGCAGTTACTCGGGACAGTTGGCCTTT. Translation: CASSYSGQLAF.